This T cell receptor beta chain emerged from a study of vaccination effects on CD4 cells after COVID-19 (dated by TCRdb to between 2021 and 2023). General notes on the study: Across the study, the median time from the second dose to post-vaccine sampling was 72 days (range 14 to 241). In the study, cultures from other donors were sequenced using the Oncomine TCR Beta short-read assay on an Illumina iSeq 100. SARS-CoV-2 spike-specific CD4+ TCR repertoires from before and after mRNA vaccination were compared in COVID-19 convalescent patients and in infection-naive vaccine recipients. The full study included 10 to 11 COVID-19 convalescent patients and a few SARS-CoV-2-naive healthy vaccine recipients. What the study reported, not specific to this receptor: The study was limited by a small number of convalescent patients, and early post-infection timepoints were lacking. Clones induced by infection and clones induced by vaccination both contracted markedly at late timepoints after vaccination, which fits with T cell responses waning over time. In healthy vaccine recipients, vaccine-induced clones were almost all SARS-CoV-2 mono-reactive, with only 1 of 255 cross-reactive with common cold coronaviruses.

Here V drops 8 bases and J drops 2 bases, and the junction holds 3 bases not matched to any gene. CDR1 and CDR2, looked up from the germline V gene, are MNHEY and SVGAGI. The CDR3 numbers 15 residues from cysteine through phenylalanine. Kept here is only the CDR3 DNA, which spans 45 bases and is read in frame from base 1. As to this clone: Its antigen is currently not known. No base-level quality is on record; no much larger clone is a single base apart.

The library was prepared using the immunoSEQ multiplex PCR assay. DNA from the cultured and isolated CD4+ T cells underwent TCR beta CDR3 sequencing. In the paper's pipeline: Non-productive TCR sequences were removed and reads were trimmed to the CDR3 region, keeping CDR3s of at least 7 amino acids. Antigen-specific clonotypes were identified using the MANAFEST web app by comparison of expansion in peptide wells against reference cultures. Positive clones required FDR<0.05 expansion versus reference and all other wells, odds ratio above 5, and frequency above 0.1% in two replicate wells. A clonotype was called cross-reactive if it was significantly expanded both in SARS-CoV-2 spike wells and in at least one common cold coronavirus spike condition. CDR3 similarity was assessed by Levenshtein distance using the stringdist R package, and unrooted trees were constructed with ape in R 3.6.1. Drawn from immuneACCESS, this table holds only the in-frame rearrangements with V and J called that TCRdb kept. Clones are partly lost; checked studies trace under half to an unresolved V gene and leave the rest unexplained. That table furnishes V, J and clone size, whereas the DNA furnished D and trimming. A total of roughly 30,000 clones appear in this sample, approximately 71% of them only once. The ten biggest clones cover roughly 9% of the sample.

In the ViraFEST assay, PBMC were stimulated with viral peptide pools, and antigen-specific CD4+ T cell clonotypes were then identified by expansion using TCR sequencing. After roughly 11 days of culture, CD4+ T cells were isolated with the EasySep CD4+ T cell isolation kit. Participants received two doses of either the BNT162b2 or the mRNA-1273 mRNA SARS-CoV-2 vaccine. None of the healthy vaccine recipients had a prior SARS-CoV-2 infection, which was confirmed by nucleocapsid antibody tests that came back negative both before and after vaccination. Each well held 2 million to 2.5 million PBMC cultured in IMDM containing about 5.4% human AB serum, roughly 9.6 IU/ml IL-2 and gentamicin, along with 10 ug/ml peptides. On days 3 and 7, half of the culture medium was replaced with fresh IL-2-containing medium. Unless otherwise noted, each peptide stimulation condition was cultured in triplicate wells. Using Ficoll-Paque Plus gradient centrifugation, PBMC were separated from whole blood and then either used fresh or cryopreserved at -140C. The overlapping peptide pools covered the spike proteins of SARS-CoV-2 as well as those of the common cold coronaviruses HCoV-NL63, HCoV-OC43 and HCoV-229E. The QIAamp micro DNA kit was used to extract genomic DNA from the cultured CD4+ T cells.

Recombination connected TRBV6-5 to TRBJ2-6, with 10 middle bases fitting TRBD1. This receptor was taken from a human donor who received a COVID-19 vaccine. Specimen: CD4+ T cells from PBMCs cultured with HCoV-NL63 spike peptides, collected after COVID-19 vaccination. The cell subset or site tag for this specimen amounts to: HCoV-NL63 spike overlapping peptide pool stimulation. The CDR3 in this case is CASRTGGAGANVLTF. In nucleotides, the sequence is TGTGCCAGCCGGACAGGGGGTGCTGGGGCCAACGTCCTGACTTTC.